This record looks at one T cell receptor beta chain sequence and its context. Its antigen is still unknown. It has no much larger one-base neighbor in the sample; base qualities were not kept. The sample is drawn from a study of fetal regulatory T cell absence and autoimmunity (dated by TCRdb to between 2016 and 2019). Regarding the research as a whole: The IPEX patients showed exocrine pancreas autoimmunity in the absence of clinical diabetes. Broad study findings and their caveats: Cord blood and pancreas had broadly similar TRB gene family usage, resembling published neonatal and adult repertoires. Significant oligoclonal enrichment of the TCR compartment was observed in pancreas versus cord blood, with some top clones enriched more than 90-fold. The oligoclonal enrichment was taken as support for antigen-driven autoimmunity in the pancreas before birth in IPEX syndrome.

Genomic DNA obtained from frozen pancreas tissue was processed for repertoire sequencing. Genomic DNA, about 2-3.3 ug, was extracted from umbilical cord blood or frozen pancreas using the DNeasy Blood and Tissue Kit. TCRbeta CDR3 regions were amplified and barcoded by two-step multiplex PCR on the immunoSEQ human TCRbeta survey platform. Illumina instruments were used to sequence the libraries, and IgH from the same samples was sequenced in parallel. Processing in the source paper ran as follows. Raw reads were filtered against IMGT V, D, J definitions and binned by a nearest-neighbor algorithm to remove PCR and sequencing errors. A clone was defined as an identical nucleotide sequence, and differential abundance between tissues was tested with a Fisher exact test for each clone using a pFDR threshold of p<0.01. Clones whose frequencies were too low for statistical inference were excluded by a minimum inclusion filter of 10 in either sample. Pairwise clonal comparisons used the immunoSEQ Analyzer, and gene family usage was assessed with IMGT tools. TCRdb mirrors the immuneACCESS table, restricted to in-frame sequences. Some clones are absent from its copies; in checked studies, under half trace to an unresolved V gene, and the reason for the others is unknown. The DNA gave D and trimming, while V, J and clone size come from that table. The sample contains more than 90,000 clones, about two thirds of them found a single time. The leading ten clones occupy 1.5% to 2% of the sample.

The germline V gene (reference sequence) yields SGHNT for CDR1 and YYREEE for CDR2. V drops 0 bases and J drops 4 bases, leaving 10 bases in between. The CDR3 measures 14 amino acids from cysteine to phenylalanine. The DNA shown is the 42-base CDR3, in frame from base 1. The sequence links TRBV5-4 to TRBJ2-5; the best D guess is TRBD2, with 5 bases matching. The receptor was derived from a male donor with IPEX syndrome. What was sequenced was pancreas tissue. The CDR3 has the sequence CASSLELGGETQYF. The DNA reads TGTGCCAGCAGCTTGGAGTTAGGAGGAGAGACCCAGTACTTC.